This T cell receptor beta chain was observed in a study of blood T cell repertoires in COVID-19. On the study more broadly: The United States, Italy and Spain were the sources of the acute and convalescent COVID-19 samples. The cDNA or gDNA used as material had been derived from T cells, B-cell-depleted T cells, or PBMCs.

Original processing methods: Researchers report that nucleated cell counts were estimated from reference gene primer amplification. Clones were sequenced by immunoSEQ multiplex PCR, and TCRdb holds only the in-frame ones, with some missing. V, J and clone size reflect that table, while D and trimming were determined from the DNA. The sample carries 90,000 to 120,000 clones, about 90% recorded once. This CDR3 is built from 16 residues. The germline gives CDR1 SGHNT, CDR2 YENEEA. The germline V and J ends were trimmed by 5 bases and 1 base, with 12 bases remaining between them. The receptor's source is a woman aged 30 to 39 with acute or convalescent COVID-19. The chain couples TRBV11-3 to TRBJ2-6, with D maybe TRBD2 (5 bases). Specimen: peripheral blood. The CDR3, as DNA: TGTGCCAGCAGCATCTCGACGGGGTCTGGGGCCAACGTCCTGACTTTC. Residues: CASSISTGSGANVLTF.